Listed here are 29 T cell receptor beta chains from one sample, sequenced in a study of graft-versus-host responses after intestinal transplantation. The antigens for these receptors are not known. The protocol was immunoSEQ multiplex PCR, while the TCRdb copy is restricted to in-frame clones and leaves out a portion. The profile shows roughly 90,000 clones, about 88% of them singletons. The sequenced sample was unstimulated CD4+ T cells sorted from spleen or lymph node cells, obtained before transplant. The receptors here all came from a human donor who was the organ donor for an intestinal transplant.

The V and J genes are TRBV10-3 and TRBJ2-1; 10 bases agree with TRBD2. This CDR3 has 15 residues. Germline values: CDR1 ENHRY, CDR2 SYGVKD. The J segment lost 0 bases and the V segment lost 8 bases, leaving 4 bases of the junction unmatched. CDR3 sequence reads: CAIQREGTSYNEQFF. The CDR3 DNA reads TGTGCCATCCAGCGGGAGGGAACCTCCTACAATGAGCAGTTCTTC.

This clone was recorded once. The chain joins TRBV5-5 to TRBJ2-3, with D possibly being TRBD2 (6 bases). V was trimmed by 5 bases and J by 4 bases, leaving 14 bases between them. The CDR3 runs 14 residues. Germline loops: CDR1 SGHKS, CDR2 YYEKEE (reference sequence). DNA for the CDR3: TGTGCCAGCAGTCCCCGGGGGTGGCCAGATACGCAGTATTTT. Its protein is CASSPRGWPDTQYF.

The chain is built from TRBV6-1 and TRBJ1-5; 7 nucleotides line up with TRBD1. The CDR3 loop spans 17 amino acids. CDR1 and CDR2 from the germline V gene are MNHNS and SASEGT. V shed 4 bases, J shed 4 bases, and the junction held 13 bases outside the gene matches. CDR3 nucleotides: TGTGCCAGCAGTGGGAGTAGAGGGGACAGCAGAAATCAGCCCCAGCATTTT. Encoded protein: CASSGSRGDSRNQPQHF.

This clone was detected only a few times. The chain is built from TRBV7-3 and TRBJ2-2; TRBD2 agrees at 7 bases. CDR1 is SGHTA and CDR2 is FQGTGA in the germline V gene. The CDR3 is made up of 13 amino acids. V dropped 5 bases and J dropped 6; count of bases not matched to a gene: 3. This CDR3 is CASSPGLAGELFF. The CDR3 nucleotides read TGTGCCAGCAGCCCCGGACTAGCCGGGGAGCTGTTTTTT.

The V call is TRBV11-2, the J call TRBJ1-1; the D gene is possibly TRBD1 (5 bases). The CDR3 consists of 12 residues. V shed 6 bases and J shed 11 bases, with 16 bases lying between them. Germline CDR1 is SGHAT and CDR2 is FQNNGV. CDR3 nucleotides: TGTGCCAGCAGAACAACGGGGGAAGGGGCTTTCTTT. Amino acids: CASRTTGEGAFF.

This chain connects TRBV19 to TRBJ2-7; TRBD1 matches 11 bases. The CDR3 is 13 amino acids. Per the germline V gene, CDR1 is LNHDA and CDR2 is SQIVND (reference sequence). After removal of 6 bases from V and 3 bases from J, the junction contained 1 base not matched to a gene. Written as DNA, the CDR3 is TGTGCCAGTAGAGGGACAGGGGGCTACGAGCAGTACTTC. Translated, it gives CASRGTGGYEQYF.

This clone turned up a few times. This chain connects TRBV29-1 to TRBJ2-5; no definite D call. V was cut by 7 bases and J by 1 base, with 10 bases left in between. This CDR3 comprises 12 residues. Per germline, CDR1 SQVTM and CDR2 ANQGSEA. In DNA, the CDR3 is TGCAGCGGGTTGGGCCCCCAAGAGACCCAGTACTTC. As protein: CSGLGPQETQYF.

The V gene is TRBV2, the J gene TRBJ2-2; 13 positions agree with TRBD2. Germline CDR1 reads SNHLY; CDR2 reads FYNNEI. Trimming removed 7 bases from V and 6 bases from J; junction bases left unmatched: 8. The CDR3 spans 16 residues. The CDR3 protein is CASTRRLAGGSGELFF. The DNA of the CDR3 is TGTGCCAGCACCAGAAGACTAGCGGGAGGTTCCGGGGAGCTGTTTTTT. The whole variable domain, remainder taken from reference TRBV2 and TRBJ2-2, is EPEVTQTPSHQVTQMGQEVILRCVPISNHLYFYWYRQILGQKVEFLVSFYNNEISEKSEIFDDQFSVERPDGSNFTLKIRSTKLEDSAMYFCASTRRLAGGSGELFFGEGSRLTVL.

The CDR3 sequence is CASSPDRNFGNTIYF. CDR3 coding DNA: TGTGCCAGCAGCCCCGACAGGAATTTCGGAAACACCATATATTTT. This rearrangement joins TRBV7-3 to TRBJ1-3, with a possible D match to TRBD1 (6 bases). Trimming shortened V by 5 bases and J by 4 bases, and 15 bases separated the two germline ends. The CDR3 extends over 15 amino acids. From germline, CDR1 is SGHTA and CDR2 FQGTGA.

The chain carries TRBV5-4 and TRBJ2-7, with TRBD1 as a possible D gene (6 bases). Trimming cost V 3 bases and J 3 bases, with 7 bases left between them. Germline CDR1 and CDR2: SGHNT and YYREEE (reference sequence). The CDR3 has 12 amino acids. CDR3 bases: TGTGCCAGCAGCTCGGACAGCTACGAGCAGTACTTC. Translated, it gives CASSSDSYEQYF.

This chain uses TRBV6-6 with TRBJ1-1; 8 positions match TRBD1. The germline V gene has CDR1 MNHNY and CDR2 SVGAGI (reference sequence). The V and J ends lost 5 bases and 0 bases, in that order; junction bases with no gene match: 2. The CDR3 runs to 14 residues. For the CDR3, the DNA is TGTGCCAGCAGTAAGGGACAGGTGAACACTGAAGCTTTCTTT. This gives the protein CASSKGQVNTEAFF.

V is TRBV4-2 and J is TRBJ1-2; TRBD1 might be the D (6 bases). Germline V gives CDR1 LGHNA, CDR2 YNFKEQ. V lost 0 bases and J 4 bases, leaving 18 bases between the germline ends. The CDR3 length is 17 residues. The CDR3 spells CASSQEGTMGGTYGYTF. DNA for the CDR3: TGTGCCAGCAGCCAAGAGGGGACTATGGGGGGCACCTATGGCTACACCTTC.

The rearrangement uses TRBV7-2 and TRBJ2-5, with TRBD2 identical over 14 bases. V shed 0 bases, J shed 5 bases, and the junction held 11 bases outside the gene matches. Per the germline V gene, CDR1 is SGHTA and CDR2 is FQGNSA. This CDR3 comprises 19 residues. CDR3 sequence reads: CASSLARGGLAGALETQYF. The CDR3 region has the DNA TGTGCCAGCAGCTTAGCGCGGGGGGGACTAGCGGGAGCGTTGGAGACCCAGTACTTC.

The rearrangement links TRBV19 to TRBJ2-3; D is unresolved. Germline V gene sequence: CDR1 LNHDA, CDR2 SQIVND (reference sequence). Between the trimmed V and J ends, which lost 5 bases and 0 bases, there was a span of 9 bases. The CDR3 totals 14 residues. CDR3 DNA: TGTGCCAGTAGTCAGTGGAGTAGCACAGATACGCAGTATTTT. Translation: CASSQWSSTDTQYF.

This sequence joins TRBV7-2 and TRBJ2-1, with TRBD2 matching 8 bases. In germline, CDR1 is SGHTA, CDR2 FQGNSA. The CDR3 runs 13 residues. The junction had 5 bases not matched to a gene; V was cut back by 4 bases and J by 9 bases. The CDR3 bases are TGTGCCAGCAGCTCTCGGGCGGGAGGTGAGCAGTTCTTC. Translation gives CASSSRAGGEQFF.

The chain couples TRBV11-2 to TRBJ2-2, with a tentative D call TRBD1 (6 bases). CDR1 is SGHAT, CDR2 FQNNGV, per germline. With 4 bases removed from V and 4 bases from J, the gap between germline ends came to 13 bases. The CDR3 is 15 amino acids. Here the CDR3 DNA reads TGTGCCAGCAGCTCCGAGGGGGTAGGCACCGGGGAGCTGTTTTTT. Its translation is CASSSEGVGTGELFF.

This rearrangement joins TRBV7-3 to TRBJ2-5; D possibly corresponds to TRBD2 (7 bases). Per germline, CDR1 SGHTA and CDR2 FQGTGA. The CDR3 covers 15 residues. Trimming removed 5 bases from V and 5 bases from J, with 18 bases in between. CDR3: CASSPTGGPGETQYF. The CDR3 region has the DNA TGTGCCAGCAGCCCAACCGGGGGGCCCGGGGAGACCCAGTACTTC.

As DNA, the CDR3 is TGTGCCAGCCGACAGGGGGGAACCGAGGGGGAGACCCAGTACTTC. As protein: CASRQGGTEGETQYF. This sequence joins TRBV6-1 and TRBJ2-5; TRBD1 aligns across 9 bases. Germline trimming cut 8 bases from V and 5 bases from J; bases unmatched to any gene: 12. This CDR3 has 15 amino acids. CDR1 and CDR2 (germline): MNHNS, SASEGT.

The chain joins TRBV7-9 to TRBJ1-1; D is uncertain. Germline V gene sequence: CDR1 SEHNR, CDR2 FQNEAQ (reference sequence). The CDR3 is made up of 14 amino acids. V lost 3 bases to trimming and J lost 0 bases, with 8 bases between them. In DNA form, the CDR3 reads TGTGCCAGCAGCTTGATGAACATGAACACTGAAGCTTTCTTT. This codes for CASSLMNMNTEAFF. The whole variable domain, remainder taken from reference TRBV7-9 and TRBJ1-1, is DTGVSQNPRHKITKRGQNVTFRCDPISEHNRLYWYRQTLGQGPEFLTYFQNEAQLEKSRLLSDRFSAERPKGSFSTLEIQRTEQGDSAMYLCASSLMNMNTEAFFGQGTRLTVV.

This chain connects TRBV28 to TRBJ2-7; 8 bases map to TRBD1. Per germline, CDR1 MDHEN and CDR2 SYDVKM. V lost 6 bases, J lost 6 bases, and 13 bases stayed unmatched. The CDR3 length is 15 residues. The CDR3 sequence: CASSPPRTGMSEQYF. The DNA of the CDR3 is TGTGCCAGCAGCCCCCCTCGGACAGGGATGAGCGAGCAGTACTTC.

The CDR3 nucleotides read TGTGCCAGCAGCGCCCGACTAGCGGGGTTTGGGCACGAGCAGTACTTC. Translation: CASSARLAGFGHEQYF. The chain has TRBV5-4 and TRBJ2-7, with 11 positions matching TRBD2. CDR3 size: 16 residues. Per germline, CDR1 SGHNT and CDR2 YYREEE (reference sequence). V shed 4 bases, J shed 5 bases, and the junction held 11 bases outside the gene matches.

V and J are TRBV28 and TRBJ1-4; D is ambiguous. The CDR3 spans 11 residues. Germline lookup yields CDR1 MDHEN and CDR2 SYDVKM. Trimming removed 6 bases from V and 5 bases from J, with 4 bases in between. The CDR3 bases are TGTGCCAGCAGGCGAAATGAAAAACTGTTTTTT. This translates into CASRRNEKLFF.

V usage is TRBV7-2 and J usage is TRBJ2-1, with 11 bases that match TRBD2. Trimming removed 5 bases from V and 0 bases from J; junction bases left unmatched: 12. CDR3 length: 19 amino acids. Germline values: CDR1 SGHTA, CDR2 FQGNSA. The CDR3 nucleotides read TGTGCCAGCAGCCCTAGGAGAGTAGCGGGAGGGAGCTCCTACAATGAGCAGTTCTTC. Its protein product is CASSPRRVAGGSSYNEQFF.

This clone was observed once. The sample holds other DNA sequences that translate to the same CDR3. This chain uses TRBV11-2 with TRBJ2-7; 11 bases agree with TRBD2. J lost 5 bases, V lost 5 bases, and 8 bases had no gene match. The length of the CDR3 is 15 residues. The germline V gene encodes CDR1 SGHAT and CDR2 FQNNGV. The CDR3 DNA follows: TGTGCCAGCAGCCGCTCCGGGACTAGCGGCGACGAGCAGTACTTC. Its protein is CASSRSGTSGDEQYF.

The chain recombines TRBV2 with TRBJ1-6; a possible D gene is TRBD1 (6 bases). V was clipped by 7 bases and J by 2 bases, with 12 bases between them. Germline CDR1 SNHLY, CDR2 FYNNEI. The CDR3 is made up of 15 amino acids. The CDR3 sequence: CASMRGDTYNSPLHF. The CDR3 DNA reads TGTGCCAGCATGCGAGGGGACACCTATAATTCACCCCTCCACTTT.

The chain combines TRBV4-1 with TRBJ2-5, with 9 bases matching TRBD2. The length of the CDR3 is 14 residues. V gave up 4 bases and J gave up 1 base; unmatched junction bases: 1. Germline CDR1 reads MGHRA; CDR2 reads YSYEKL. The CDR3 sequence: CASSPGLAQETQYF. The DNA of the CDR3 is TGCGCCAGCAGCCCGGGACTAGCCCAAGAGACCCAGTACTTC.

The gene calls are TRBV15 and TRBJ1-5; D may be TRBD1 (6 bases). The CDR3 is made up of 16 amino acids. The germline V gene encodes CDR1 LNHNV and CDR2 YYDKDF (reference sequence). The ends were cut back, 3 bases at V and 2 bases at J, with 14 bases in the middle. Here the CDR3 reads CATSSGTTNRNQPQHF. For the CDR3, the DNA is TGTGCCACCAGCAGCGGGACAACGAACCGCAATCAGCCCCAGCATTTT.

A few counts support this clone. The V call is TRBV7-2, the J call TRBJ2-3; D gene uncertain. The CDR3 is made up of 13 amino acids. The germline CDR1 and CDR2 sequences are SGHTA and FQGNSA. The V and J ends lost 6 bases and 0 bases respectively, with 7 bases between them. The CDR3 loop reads CASRSTSTDTQYF. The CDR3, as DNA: TGTGCCAGCAGGTCGACTAGCACAGATACGCAGTATTTT.

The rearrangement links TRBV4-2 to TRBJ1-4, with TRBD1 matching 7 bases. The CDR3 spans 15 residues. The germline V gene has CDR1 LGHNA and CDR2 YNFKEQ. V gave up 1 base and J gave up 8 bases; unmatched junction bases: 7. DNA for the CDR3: TGTGCCAGCAGCCAAGTAGGGGGCGCTGGGGAAAAACTGTTTTTT. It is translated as CASSQVGGAGEKLFF.